The present TCR beta chain was sequenced within a study of breast tumors, draining lymph nodes, adjacent tissues. Study-wide results and caveats: Tumor repertoires ranked between lymph nodes and nontumor tissue in diversity, with V and J gene preferences.

Breast cancer patients provided tissue from their axillary draining lymph nodes. A single record per CDR3 protein comes from TCRdb applying MiXCR to the multiplex PCR reads. Among fewer than 300,000 distinct CDR3 sequences listed, about 34% were seen once. The CDR3 totals 15 residues. Trimming took 2 bases from V and 2 from J; bases not matched to a gene: 3. Per germline, CDR1 GTSNPN and CDR2 SVGIG (reference sequence). As concerns this clonotype: What it binds is not known.

This rearrangement joins TRBV30 to TRBJ2-6; 7 nucleotides align to TRBD1. The receptor comes from a female donor with breast cancer. Some clones in this sample may be carry-over from other donors' samples. Sequenced sample: axillary lymph node tissue. Written as DNA, the CDR3 is TGTGCCTGGAGTCCCGGACAGGCTGGGGCCAACGTCCTGACTTTC. Translation gives CAWSPGQAGANVLTF.